Below, one T cell receptor (beta chain) is given with its context. The sample belongs to a study of cytomegalovirus exposure and HLA in healthy donors. Primers included in the PCR were 60 Vbeta and 13 Jbeta primers. Clones were sequenced by immunoSEQ multiplex PCR, and TCRdb holds only the in-frame ones, with some missing. The table has some 130,000 clones, roughly four fifths seen once. With 2 bases removed from V and 7 bases from J, the gap between germline ends came to 13 bases. The germline V gene has CDR1 SGHTS and CDR2 YDEGEE. The CDR3 sequence is 14 residues long. Each donor was nominally healthy when sampled (though unrecorded immune exposures were likely).

Sequencing was done on a sample of PBMCs. This rearrangement joins TRBV5-8 to TRBJ2-1; D is unclear. This clonotype was obtained from a girl aged 2 to 9 in good health and CMV-seronegative. The CDR3 reads CASSLYISENEQFF. In DNA form, the CDR3 reads TGTGCCAGCAGCTTATATATTAGTGAAAATGAGCAGTTCTTC.